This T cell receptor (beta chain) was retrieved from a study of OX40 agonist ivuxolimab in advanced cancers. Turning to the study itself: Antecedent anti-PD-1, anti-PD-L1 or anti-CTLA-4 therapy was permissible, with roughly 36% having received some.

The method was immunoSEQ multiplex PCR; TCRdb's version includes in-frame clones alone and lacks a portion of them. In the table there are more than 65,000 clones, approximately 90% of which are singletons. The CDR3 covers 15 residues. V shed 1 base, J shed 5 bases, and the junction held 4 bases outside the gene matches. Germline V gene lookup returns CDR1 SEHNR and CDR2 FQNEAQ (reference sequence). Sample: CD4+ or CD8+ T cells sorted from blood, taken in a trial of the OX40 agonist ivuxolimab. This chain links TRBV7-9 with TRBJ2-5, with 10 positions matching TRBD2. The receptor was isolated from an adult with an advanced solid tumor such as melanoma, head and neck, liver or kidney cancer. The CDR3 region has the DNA TGTGCCAGCAGCTTAGGAGCGGGGGGGGTCGAGACCCAGTACTTC. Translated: CASSLGAGGVETQYF.